This TCR beta chain was found in a study of OX40 agonist ivuxolimab in advanced cancers. Germline lookup yields CDR1 SGHTA and CDR2 FQGNSA. This CDR3 has 14 residues. V gave up 4 bases and J gave up 3 bases; unmatched junction bases: 5. Worth noting for this clone: A much larger clone differs from this one at a single base, so this may be a read error. Other DNA sequences of this sample code for an identical CDR3.

Sequencing was performed with immunoSEQ multiplex PCR; in TCRdb, only in-frame clones are kept and a portion is missing. The sample holds about 38,000 clones, 70% to 90% seen once. This TCR came from an adult with an advanced solid tumor such as melanoma, head and neck, liver or kidney cancer. V usage is TRBV7-2 and J usage is TRBJ2-7; TRBD1 aligns across 8 bases. The specimen comprised CD4+ or CD8+ T cells sorted from blood, sampled in a trial of the OX40 agonist ivuxolimab. The CDR3: CASSSPGQDYEQYF. The CDR3, as DNA: TGTGCCAGCAGCTCGCCGGGACAGGACTACGAGCAGTACTTC.